A selection of T cell receptor beta chains follows, all from one sample in a study of CXCR3-negative and CXCR3-positive naive CD8 T cells. No DNA is given; TCRdb re-called the 5' RACE reads and lists each CDR3 protein once. This table lists over 55,000 distinct CDR3 sequences. Sequences were obtained from memory CD8+ T cells from blood. All receptors come from a human donor in good health. Some clones in this sample may be carry-over from other donors' samples. Both conserved end residues are part of each CDR3.

j_call,v_call,cdr3_length,cdr3_aa
TRBJ1-3,TRBV19,12,CASSPLGDTIYF
TRBJ1-2,TRBV20-1,14,CSASSQRDGYGYTF
TRBJ2-1,TRBV5-1,19,CASSQRDRGSQLTYNEQFF
TRBJ2-7,TRBV27,15,CASSLLAGAPYEQYF
TRBJ2-5,TRBV6-5,14,CASSFTGVEETQYF
TRBJ2-7,TRBV7-9,13,CASMTGEAYEQYF
TRBJ2-1,TRBV7-9,15,CASSTKGDRATEQFF
TRBJ2-2,TRBV7-9,14,CASSNRENTGELFF
TRBJ2-7,TRBV29-1,14,CSVGEGAGALEQYF
TRBJ1-4,TRBV29-1,11,CSVRGNEKLFF
TRBJ1-2,TRBV5-1,18,CASSISLGWDDPNYGYTF
TRBJ2-1,TRBV29-1,13,CSVEGALYNEQFF
TRBJ2-1,TRBV24-1,13,CATSDFPGAEQFF
TRBJ2-7,TRBV20-1,14,CSVDPSAQRYEQYF
TRBJ2-1,TRBV29-1,13,CSVPGTSGIEQFF
TRBJ2-1,TRBV3-1,18,CASSLRTSGSLSYNEQFF
TRBJ2-1,TRBV7-9,13,CASSTTPYNEQFF
TRBJ2-1,TRBV7-8,18,CASSSGGLPGQGLYEQFF
TRBJ2-3,TRBV12-3/TRBV12-4,18,CASSSPGRTGDRTDTQYF
TRBJ1-1,TRBV7-9,16,CASSSVGGLTNTEAFF
TRBJ1-2,TRBV29-1,14,CSAIISTGFYGYTF
TRBJ2-7,TRBV5-6,13,CASSLGRTYEQYF
TRBJ2-1,TRBV5-1,16,CASSLAGFSGYNEQFF
TRBJ2-3,TRBV28,19,CASSLTSHWQPRGTDTQYF
TRBJ2-6,TRBV4-3,16,CASSQERGSGANVLTF
TRBJ1-4,TRBV2,15,CASSERISANEKLFF
TRBJ2-7,TRBV4-3,15,CASSPAFAGSYEQYF
TRBJ2-7,TRBV20-1,13,CSARGESSYEQYF